The T cell receptor beta chain described here comes from a study of T cell repertoires in cytomegalovirus infection. TCRdb passed the reads through MiXCR, listing each CDR3 protein once. The sample shows around 450,000 distinct CDR3 sequences, under 40% of them seen only once. Germline values: CDR1 SGHTA, CDR2 FQGNSA. V gave up 1 base and J gave up 7 bases, with 14 bases separating them. The CDR3 has 15 amino acids. The chain employs TRBV7-2 and TRBJ2-1; TRBD2 might be the D (7 bases). The clonotype originates from a human donor in good health (CMV status not recorded). Some clones in this sample may be carry-over from other donors' samples. The specimen was PBMCs. CDR3 in amino acids: CASSLVGGRGNEQFF. The CDR3 nucleotides are TGTGCCAGCAGCTTAGTCGGGGGGCGCGGGAATGAGCAGTTCTTC. Supplemented by reference TRBV7-2 and TRBJ2-1, the full variable domain reads GAGVSQSPSNKVTEKGKDVELRCDPISGHTALYWYRQSLGQGLEFLIYFQGNSAPDKSGLPSDRFSAERTGGSVSTLTIQRTQQEDSAVYLCASSLVGGRGNEQFFGPGTRLTVL.